Listed below are T cell receptor beta chains from one sample, sequenced in a study of shared clonotypes between healthy human individuals. This table comes from immunoSEQ multiplex PCR, and its TCRdb copy is limited to in-frame clones, with some not included. The table has approximately 1,500,000 clones, 95% to 99% seen once. Sequencing was done on a sample of naive CD4+ T cells sorted from blood. These receptors were collected from a man aged 25 to 40 in good health. CDR3s include the opening cysteine and the closing phenylalanine or tryptophan. D genes are given only for firm matches. Only part of the rows carry a size: once, few, many, or a class if the clone is expanded.

D gene	clone size	J gene	V gene	CDR3 protein	CDR3 DNA
.	.	TRBJ2-7	TRBV6-1	CASSEMVYEQYF	TGTGCCAGCAGTGAAATGGTCTACGAGCAGTACTTC
TRBD2	.	TRBJ2-2	TRBV7-8	CASSQTSGRGNTGELFF	TGTGCCAGCAGCCAGACTAGCGGGAGGGGGAACACCGGGGAGCTGTTTTTT
TRBD1	.	TRBJ2-3	TRBV9	CASSVGAGTVSTDTQYF	TGTGCCAGCAGCGTAGGGGCTGGGACAGTTAGCACAGATACGCAGTATTTT
.	.	TRBJ2-7	TRBV5-1	CASSLGAGGEQYF	TGCGCCAGCAGCTTGGGGGCCGGGGGCGAGCAGTACTTC
.	.	TRBJ1-1	TRBV7-9	CASSPTSEAFF	TGTGCCAGCAGCCCGACTTCTGAAGCTTTCTTT
TRBD1	once	TRBJ2-7	TRBV5-4	CASSLGDRPSSYEQYF	TGTGCCAGCAGCTTGGGGGACAGACCCAGCTCCTACGAGCAGTACTTC
TRBD1	.	TRBJ2-7	TRBV5-1	CASSWGLGLPGQGSYEQYF	TGCGCCAGCAGCTGGGGATTGGGCCTGCCGGGACAGGGATCCTACGAGCAGTACTTC
.	once	TRBJ2-5	TRBV5-1	CASSPGRGGETQYF	TGCGCCAGCAGCCCGGGGCGGGGTGGGGAGACCCAGTACTTC
TRBD1	.	TRBJ2-1	TRBV9	CASSPGQGVNEQFF	TGTGCCAGCAGCCCCGGACAGGGGGTTAATGAGCAGTTCTTC
.	.	TRBJ2-7	TRBV21-1	CASSLKREDSYEQYF	TGTGCCAGCAGCCTAAAGCGGGAGGACTCCTACGAGCAGTACTTC
.	.	TRBJ2-2	TRBV30	CAWSDQELFF	TGTGCCTGGAGTGACCAGGAGCTGTTTTTT
TRBD2	.	TRBJ2-7	TRBV30	CAWSSGLADKNYEQYF	TGTGCCTGGAGTAGCGGACTAGCGGATAAAAACTACGAGCAGTACTTC
.	.	TRBJ2-1	TRBV18	CASSPGTRGLYNEQFF	TGTGCCAGCTCACCGGGCACTAGAGGTTTGTACAATGAGCAGTTCTTC
TRBD2	.	TRBJ2-7	TRBV6-6	CASSWGLAGGKYEQYF	TGTGCCAGCAGTTGGGGACTAGCGGGAGGGAAATACGAGCAGTACTTC
.	.	TRBJ1-1	TRBV29-1	CSVEEKQNTEAFF	TGCAGCGTTGAAGAGAAACAGAACACTGAAGCTTTCTTT
.	once	TRBJ2-7	TRBV10-3	CASSMTESYEQYF	TGTGCCTCGAGTATGACGGAGAGCTACGAGCAGTACTTC
TRBD2	.	TRBJ2-5	TRBV11-3	CASSSGRRETQYF	TGTGCCAGCAGCTCCGGGAGGAGAGAGACCCAGTACTTC
.	.	TRBJ2-3	TRBV6-6	CASIHGGSESRTQYF	TGTGCCAGCATCCACGGTGGGAGTGAGAGTCGTACGCAGTATTTT
.	.	TRBJ2-7	TRBV9	CASSVGRTSSYEQYF	TGTGCCAGCAGCGTGGGTAGAACCAGCTCCTACGAGCAGTACTTC
TRBD1	.	TRBJ1-3	TRBV25-1	CASSPQGAAGNTIYF	TGTGCCAGCAGTCCACAGGGGGCGGCTGGAAACACCATATATTTT
TRBD1	.	TRBJ1-4	TRBV5-1	CASCETGGREKLFF	TGCGCCAGCTGTGAGACAGGGGGTCGGGAAAAACTGTTTTTT
TRBD2	.	TRBJ2-3	TRBV30	CAWSVAGGASTDTQYF	TGTGCCTGGAGTGTTGCGGGAGGCGCCAGCACAGATACGCAGTATTTT